Given below is one TCR beta chain in context. Its antigen is not yet known. No much larger clonotype is one base removed from it; base qualities were not supplied. Whole blood was collected in K2EDTA tubes by collaborating institutions according to the institutions' own protocols. For TCRbeta analysis, collaborators shipped samples in one of three forms: frozen whole blood, isolated PBMCs, or DNA extracted from either of those sample types. TCRbeta CDR3 regions were amplified from genomic DNA using the immunoSEQ Assay, a bias-controlled multiplex PCR. The authors processed their data as follows. The number of nucleated cells in each sample was estimated from the amplification of reference gene primers within the assay. Sequence reads were collapsed and filtered to measure the absolute abundance of every unique TCRbeta CDR3 rearrangement. For each sample, productive Simpson clonality was calculated as the square root of Simpson's diversity index over productive rearrangements. The table comes from immuneACCESS by way of TCRdb, which keeps in-frame sequences with V and J called. Part of the clones is missing from these tables; in studies checked, under half for an unresolved V gene and the rest for unknown reasons. The DNA gave D and trimming, while V, J and clone size come from that table. For this sample there are 110,000 to 150,000 clones; just under 80% appear just once. The ten most abundant clones make up about 1.9% of the sample.

The source of the sample is a study of blood T cell repertoires in COVID-19 (dated by TCRdb to 2020 to 2022). A note on the overall study: Samples from collaborators originated in the United States, Italy and Spain and spanned both the acute and convalescent phases of COVID-19. Samples came from the ongoing ImmuneRACE study (first 160 participants) plus 1,254 subjects from 6 global collaborators. The dataset comprised deeply sampled blood TCRbeta repertoires from subjects exposed to, actively infected with, or recovered from COVID-19. HLA class I and class II types, where available, came from metadata supplied by the sample provider rather than from assay-based typing. The prospective study material was composed of cDNA or gDNA derived from T cells, B-cell-depleted T cells, or PBMCs. The repertoires were released in a freely available public database intended as a resource for research on the immune response to SARS-CoV-2. Sample metadata almost always included a de-identified subject ID, COVID-19 status, age in years and sex.

Study-wide conclusions, independent of this receptor: How much clinical and demographic metadata was included differed by source and by participant, and the metadata was provided uncurated.

A distance of 6 bases separates the germline ends of V and J, which lose 2 bases and 2 bases respectively. From the germline V gene, CDR1 is KGHSH and CDR2 is LQKENI. The CDR3 sequence holds 13 residues, the cysteine and phenylalanine included. Solely the CDR3 DNA is kept, with 39 bases framed from the first base. Sequencing used peripheral blood. The sequence links TRBV18 to TRBJ1-2; no confident D gene assignment can be made. The receptor's source is a woman aged 55-69 years with acute or convalescent COVID-19. The CDR3 protein is CASSPGQNYGYTF. The DNA sequence reads TGTGCCAGCTCACCAGGCCAGAACTATGGCTACACCTTC.